Below, 10 T cell receptor beta chains from the same sample are listed, as sequenced in a study of tumor-infiltrating lymphocytes in oesophageal squamous cell carcinoma. Via MiXCR, TCRdb re-called the PCR reads, giving one row per CDR3 protein. The sample lists around 15,000 distinct CDR3 sequences; under 70% were seen once. The specimen sequenced was esophageal tumor tissue. The receptors originated from a female donor with esophageal squamous cell carcinoma.

The V call is TRBV7-8, the J call TRBJ1-1; 9 bases agree with TRBD1. The CDR3 is 15 residues long. Germline V CDR1 and CDR2: SGHVS, FQNEAQ. The ends lost 2 bases at V and 5 bases at J; junction bases unmatched: 6. CDR3 nucleotides: TGTGCCAGCAGCTTACGACAGGGGGTAAGGACTGAAGCTTTCTTT. Encoded protein: CASSLRQGVRTEAFF. The complete variable domain, with remaining parts taken from reference TRBV7-8 and TRBJ1-1, reads GAGVSQSPRYKVAKRGQDVALRCDPISGHVSLFWYQQALGQGPEFLTYFQNEAQLDKSGLPSDRFFAERPEGSVSTLKIQRTQQEDSAVYLCASSLRQGVRTEAFFGQGTRLTVV.

A word on this clonotype: Mismatch with germline at one junction end may stem from a read error. This sequence joins TRBV7-2 and TRBJ2-1; TRBD2 agrees at 8 bases. Germline assignment: CDR1 SGHTA and CDR2 FQGNSA. The CDR3 runs 15 residues. CDR3 DNA sequence: TGTGCCAGCAGATTAGGGTCGGGAGGGGGAAATGAGCAGTTCTTC. Its protein product is CASRLGSGGGNEQFF.

V and J are TRBV4-1 and TRBJ2-1; D possibly corresponds to TRBD2 (7 bases). The better agreement between TRBJ2-7 and the DNA end casts doubt on the J call. Germline V CDR1 and CDR2: MGHRA, YSYEKL. The CDR3 extends over 15 amino acids. Here the CDR3 reads CASSQVRGGPDTQYF. For the CDR3, the DNA is TGCGCCAGCAGCCAAGTAAGGGGGGGCCCCGATACGCAGTACTTC.

This clonotype was seen once. The chain joins TRBV28 to TRBJ2-4; D is undetermined. The DNA end lines up better with TRBJ2-6; the J call may be wrong. The CDR3 is 19 amino acids. Germline CDR1 is MDHEN and CDR2 is SYDVKM. The CDR3 spells CASSCGSDGSSAGANVLTF. CDR3 sequence (DNA): TGTGCCAGCAGTTGCGGTTCCGACGGCTCCTCCGCTGGGGCCAACGTCCTGACTTTC.

As concerns this clonotype: The junction departs from the called germline gene at one end, perhaps through a read error. CDR3: CVSNREVDYNEQYF. The CDR3 DNA reads TGTGTCAGTAATCGGGAGGTCGATTACAATGAGCAGTACTTC. The chain has TRBV19 and TRBJ2-7; TRBD2 aligns across 7 bases. The germline V gene has CDR1 LNHDA and CDR2 SQIVND (reference sequence). This CDR3 is 14 amino acids long. The variable domain in full, completed from reference TRBV19 and TRBJ2-7, reads DGGITQSPKYLFRKEGQNVTLSCEQNLNHDAMYWYRQDPGQGLRLIYYSQIVNDFQKGDIAEGYSVSREKKESFPLTVTSAQKNPTAFYLCVSNREVDYNEQYFGPGTRLTVT.

This clonotype was seen a few times. A read error may produce the germline difference seen at one junction end. The chain joins TRBV7-6 to TRBJ2-5; D might be TRBD2 (6 bases). With the DNA end fitting TRBJ2-1 better, the J assignment may be wrong. CDR3 size: 13 residues. The V gene's germline CDR1 is SGHVS and CDR2 FNYEAQ. CDR3 region: CASSLTGTGEQFF. The CDR3 DNA follows: TGTGCTAGCAGCCTCACCGGGACTGGGGAGCAGTTCTTC.

Remarks on this clonotype: Lacking the conserved final phenylalanine or tryptophan, this CDR3 likely reflects a read error. Because the CDR3's place on the DNA is in doubt, the DNA is left out and the CDR3 is given as listed by TCRdb. The genes are TRBV6-1 and TRBJ2-6; the DNA was not used to check the table's D call, TRBD1. Germline V gene sequence: CDR1 MNHNS, CDR2 SASEGT. Inclusive of both ends, the CDR3 amounts to 16 amino acids. The CDR3: CASSEPNTAYEQYFGA.

The chain carries TRBV11-2 and TRBJ2-1; TRBD2 aligns across 13 bases. The J call could be wrong; TRBJ2-5 is a better fit for the DNA end. Per the germline V gene, CDR1 is SGHAT and CDR2 is FQNNGV. The CDR3 loop spans 16 amino acids. The CDR3 nucleotides read TGTGCCAGCTCACATGGGACTAGCGGGGTGGGAGAGACCCAGTACTTC. Translating gives CASSHGTSGVGETQYF.

In DNA, the CDR3 is TGCGCCAGCAGCCCCTCGCGAGGTCTAGCGGGGGGCGGCAACTACAATGAGCAGTTCTTC. Translating gives CASSPSRGLAGGGNYNEQFF. The V call is TRBV10-1, the J call TRBJ2-1; TRBD2 aligns across 11 bases. The germline V gene has CDR1 WNHNN and CDR2 SYGVQD (reference sequence). The CDR3 extends over 20 amino acids. V shed 6 bases and J 3 bases; nucleotides not matched to a gene: 19.

The chain has TRBV12-3 or TRBV12-4 and TRBJ2-3; possibly TRBD2 for D (5 bases). Trimming pared 6 bases from V and 2 bases from J, leaving 12 bases between. The CDR3 sequence is 14 residues long. CDR3 DNA sequence: TGTGCCAGCAGGACCTGGACTCCCACAGATACGCAGTATTTT. Translation: CASRTWTPTDTQYF.